Listed here are 10 T cell receptor beta chains from one sample, sequenced in a study of blood T cell repertoires in COVID-19. The repertoire was sequenced with immunoSEQ multiplex PCR; TCRdb's copy has only in-frame clones and lacks some. This sample has roughly 240,000 clones; more than 80% occur once, and the top ten carry around 0.8%. The sequenced sample consisted of PBMCs or T cells enriched from blood (not recorded which). All receptors come from a man in his forties or fifties who had been exposed to COVID-19.

The rearrangement uses TRBV28 and TRBJ1-2, with D possibly matching TRBD1 (6 bases). CDR1 MDHEN and CDR2 SYDVKM come from the germline V gene. The ends were cut back, 5 bases at V and 6 bases at J, with 16 bases in the middle. The CDR3 length is 14 residues. The chain's CDR3 is CASSAAGVGDGYTF. DNA of the CDR3: TGTGCCAGCAGTGCCGCAGGGGTGGGTGATGGCTACACCTTC.

This clone has a handful of counts. The V gene is TRBV10-3, the J gene TRBJ2-4; TRBD1 aligns across 8 bases. The germline CDR1 and CDR2 sequences are ENHRY and SYGVKD. The CDR3 is 18 residues long. With V trimmed by 0 bases and J by 4 bases, 11 bases remained unmatched. The CDR3 DNA is TGTGCCATCAGTGAGTCACCCCCTTCGACAGGGGCTAAAAACATTCAGTACTTC. It specifies CAISESPPSTGAKNIQYF.

The chain recombines TRBV10-3 with TRBJ1-1; TRBD1 might be the D (6 bases). The ends were cut back, 5 bases at V and 4 bases at J, with 8 bases in the middle. The CDR3 extends over 12 amino acids. CDR1 is ENHRY, CDR2 SYGVKD, per germline. The CDR3 DNA follows: TGTGCCATCAGTACAGGGTCCACTGAAGCTTTCTTT. Protein: CAISTGSTEAFF.

The chain carries TRBV7-9 and TRBJ2-2, with D possibly matching TRBD1 (6 bases). Germline V gene data show CDR1 as SEHNR and CDR2 as FQNEAQ (reference sequence). The CDR3 sequence is 12 residues long. Trimming removed 5 bases from V and 13 bases from J, with 14 bases in between. The CDR3 protein is CASSGTLRPLFF. The CDR3 bases are TGTGCCAGCAGCGGGACACTGCGTCCGCTGTTTTTT. The full variable domain, completed using reference TRBV7-9 and TRBJ2-2, is DTGVSQNPRHKITKRGQNVTFRCDPISEHNRLYWYRQTLGQGPEFLTYFQNEAQLEKSRLLSDRFSAERPKGSFSTLEIQRTEQGDSAMYLCASSGTLRPLFFGEGSRLTVL.

With respect to this clone: The sample holds other DNA sequences that translate to the same CDR3. The chain is built from TRBV5-1 and TRBJ2-3; 14 bases map to TRBD2. The junction had 3 bases not matched to a gene; V was cut back by 0 bases and J by 3 bases. Germline V CDR1 and CDR2: SGHRS, YFSETQ. This CDR3 region has 17 residues. The CDR3 coding sequence is TGCGCCAGCAGCTTGGGACTAGCGGGAGGGAGTACAGATACGCAGTATTTT. Translation gives CASSLGLAGGSTDTQYF.

The chain has TRBV13 and TRBJ2-7; 7 nucleotides match TRBD1. CDR1 PRHDT and CDR2 FYEKMQ come from the germline V gene (reference sequence). The trim removed 3 bases at V and 6 bases at J, leaving 8 bases unmatched. The CDR3 sequence is 14 residues long. The CDR3 coding sequence is TGTGCCAGCAGCTTCCGGACAGGCCTCTTCGAGCAGTACGTC. Protein: CASSFRTGLFEQYV.

The V call is TRBV5-1, the J call TRBJ1-2, with 8 bases fitting TRBD1. Germline V gene data show CDR1 as SGHRS and CDR2 as YFSETQ. The V and J ends lost 2 bases and 4 bases, in that order; junction bases with no gene match: 4. This CDR3 comprises 14 residues. CDR3 sequence (DNA): TGCGCCAGCAGCTTACGGACAGGGACCTATGGCTACACCTTC. Protein sequence: CASSLRTGTYGYTF.

V is TRBV27 and J is TRBJ1-2; possibly TRBD1 for D (5 bases). V gave up 4 bases and J gave up 0 bases, with 12 bases separating them. In germline, CDR1 is MNHEY, CDR2 SMNVEV (reference sequence). The CDR3 consists of 15 residues. The CDR3 DNA reads as TGTGCCAGCAGTTCTCAAGGAGGGGCTAACTATGGCTACACCTTC. This codes for CASSSQGGANYGYTF.

The DNA of the CDR3 is TGTGCCAGCAATAGTGGCATGCGGTTATTCTCACCCCTCCACTTT. Translated: CASNSGMRLFSPLHF. The chain recombines TRBV2 with TRBJ1-6; D is unresolved. This CDR3 is built from 15 residues. V gave up 7 bases and J gave up 10 bases, with 20 bases separating them. Germline CDR1 reads SNHLY; CDR2 reads FYNNEI.

This chain connects TRBV12-5 to TRBJ2-5; 9 nucleotides align to TRBD2. Germline V lookup: CDR1 LGHNT, CDR2 FRNRAP. Trimming removed 6 bases from V and 5 bases from J; junction bases left unmatched: 7. This CDR3 region has 14 residues. The CDR3 DNA reads as TGTGCTAGTGGACTCGGGACTAGCCAGGAGACCCAGTACTTC. Translating gives CASGLGTSQETQYF.